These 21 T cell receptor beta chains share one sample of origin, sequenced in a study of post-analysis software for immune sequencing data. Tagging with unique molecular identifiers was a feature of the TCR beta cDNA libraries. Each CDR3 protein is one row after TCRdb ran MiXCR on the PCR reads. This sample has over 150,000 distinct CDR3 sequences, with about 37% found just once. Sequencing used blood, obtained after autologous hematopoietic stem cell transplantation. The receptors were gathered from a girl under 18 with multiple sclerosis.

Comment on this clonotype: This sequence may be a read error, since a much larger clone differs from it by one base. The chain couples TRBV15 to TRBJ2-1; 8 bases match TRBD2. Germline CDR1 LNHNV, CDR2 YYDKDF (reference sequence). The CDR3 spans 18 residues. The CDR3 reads CATSRGREVSGTYKEQFF. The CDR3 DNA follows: TGTGCCACCAGCAGAGGGAGAGAGGTTAGCGGGACCTACAAGGAGCAGTTCTTC.

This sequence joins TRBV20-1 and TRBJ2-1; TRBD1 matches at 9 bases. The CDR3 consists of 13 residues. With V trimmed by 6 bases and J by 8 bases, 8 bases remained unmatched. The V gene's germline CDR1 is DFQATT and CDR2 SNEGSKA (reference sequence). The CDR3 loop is CSAGTGSRYEQFF. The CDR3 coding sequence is TGCAGTGCCGGGACAGGGAGTAGGTATGAGCAGTTCTTC.

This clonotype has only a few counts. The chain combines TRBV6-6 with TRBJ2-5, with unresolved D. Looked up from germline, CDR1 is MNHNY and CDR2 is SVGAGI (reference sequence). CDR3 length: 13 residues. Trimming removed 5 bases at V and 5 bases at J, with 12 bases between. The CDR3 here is CASSDHPRETQYF. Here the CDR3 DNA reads TGTGCCAGCAGTGATCACCCTAGGGAGACCCAGTACTTC.

The CDR3 DNA follows: TGTGCCAGCAGTGGGCACCGGTCTGGAAACACCATATATTTT. This codes for CASSGHRSGNTIYF. The V and J genes are TRBV6-1 and TRBJ1-3; D not resolved. Trimming left V 4 bases short and J 1 base short, with 8 bases between. Per germline, CDR1 MNHNS and CDR2 SASEGT. This CDR3 region has 14 residues.

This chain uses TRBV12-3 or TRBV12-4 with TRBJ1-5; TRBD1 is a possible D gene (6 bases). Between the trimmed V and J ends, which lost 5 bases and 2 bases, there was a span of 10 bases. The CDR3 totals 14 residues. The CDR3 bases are TGTGCCAGCAGTAGAGGGGGACGCAATCAGCCCCAGCATTTT. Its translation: CASSRGGRNQPQHF.

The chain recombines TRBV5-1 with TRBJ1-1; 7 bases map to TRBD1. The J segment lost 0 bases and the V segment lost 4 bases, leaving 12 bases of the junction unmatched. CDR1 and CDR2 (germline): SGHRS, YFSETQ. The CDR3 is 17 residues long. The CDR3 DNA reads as TGCGCCAGCAGCCCCTCCCGGACAGGAACCATGAACACTGAAGCTTTCTTT. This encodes CASSPSRTGTMNTEAFF. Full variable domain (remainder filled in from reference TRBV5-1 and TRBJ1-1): KAGVTQTPRYLIKTRGQQVTLSCSPISGHRSVSWYQQTPGQGLQFLFEYFSETQRNKGNFPGRFSGRQFSNSRSEMNVSTLELGDSALYLCASSPSRTGTMNTEAFFGQGTRLTVV.

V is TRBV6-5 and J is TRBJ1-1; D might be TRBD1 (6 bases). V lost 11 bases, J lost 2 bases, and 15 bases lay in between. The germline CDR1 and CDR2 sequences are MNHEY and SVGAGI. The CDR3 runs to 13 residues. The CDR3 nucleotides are TGTGCCGTCAGGGCCAGGGGAAACACTGAAGCTTTCTTT. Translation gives CAVRARGNTEAFF.

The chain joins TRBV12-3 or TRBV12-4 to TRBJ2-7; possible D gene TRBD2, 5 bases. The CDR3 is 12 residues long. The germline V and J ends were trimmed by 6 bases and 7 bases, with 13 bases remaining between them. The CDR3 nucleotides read TGTGCCAGCAGCCCCTCGGGGATGGAGCAGTACTTC. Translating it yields CASSPSGMEQYF.

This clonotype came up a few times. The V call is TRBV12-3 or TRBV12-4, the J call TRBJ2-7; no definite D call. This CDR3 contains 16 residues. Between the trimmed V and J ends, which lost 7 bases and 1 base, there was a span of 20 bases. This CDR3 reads CASTSTHGSTSYEQYF. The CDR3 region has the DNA TGTGCCAGCACCTCCACGCATGGCTCCACGTCCTACGAGCAGTACTTC.

The CDR3 here is CASSPTGLSNEQFF. The DNA for the CDR3 is TGTGCCAGCAGCCCCACGGGACTTAGCAATGAGCAGTTCTTC. The chain uses TRBV7-9 and TRBJ2-1, with a possible D match to TRBD2 (6 bases). Germline V gene data show CDR1 as SEHNR and CDR2 as FQNEAQ (reference sequence). CDR3 length equals 14 residues. Trimming removed 5 bases at V and 6 bases at J, with 14 bases between.

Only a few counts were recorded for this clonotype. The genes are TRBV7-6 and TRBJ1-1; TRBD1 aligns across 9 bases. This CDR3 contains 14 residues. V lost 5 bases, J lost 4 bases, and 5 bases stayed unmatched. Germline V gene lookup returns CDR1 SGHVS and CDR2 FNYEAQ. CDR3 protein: CASSPRQGGTEAFF. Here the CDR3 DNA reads TGTGCCAGCAGCCCTAGACAGGGGGGCACTGAAGCTTTCTTT.

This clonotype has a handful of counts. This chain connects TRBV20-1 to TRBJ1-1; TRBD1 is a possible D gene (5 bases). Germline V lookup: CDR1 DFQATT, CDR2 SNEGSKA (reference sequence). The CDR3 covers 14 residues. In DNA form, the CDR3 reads TGCACCTCCAGGGCAGAATTATGGGACGCTGAAGCTTTCTTT. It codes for CTSRAELWDAEAFF.

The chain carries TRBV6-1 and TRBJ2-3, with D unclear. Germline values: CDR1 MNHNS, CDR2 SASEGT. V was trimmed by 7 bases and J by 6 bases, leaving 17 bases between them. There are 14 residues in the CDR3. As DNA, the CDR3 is TGTGCCAGCAATGCGGACGGCGTTTTGGATACGCAGTATTTT. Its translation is CASNADGVLDTQYF.

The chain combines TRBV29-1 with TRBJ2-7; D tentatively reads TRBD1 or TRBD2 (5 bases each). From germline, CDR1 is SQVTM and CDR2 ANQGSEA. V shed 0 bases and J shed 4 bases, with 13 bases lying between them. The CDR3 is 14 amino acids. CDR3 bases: TGCAGCGTTGAAGATCCCCAGGGAGAGTACGAGCAGTACTTC. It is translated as CSVEDPQGEYEQYF.

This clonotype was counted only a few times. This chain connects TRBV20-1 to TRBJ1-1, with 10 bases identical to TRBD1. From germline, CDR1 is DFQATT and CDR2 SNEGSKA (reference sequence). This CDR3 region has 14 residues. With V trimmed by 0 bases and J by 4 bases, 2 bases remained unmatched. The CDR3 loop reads CSARDDRGLTEAFF. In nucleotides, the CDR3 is TGCAGTGCTAGAGATGACAGGGGGCTCACTGAAGCTTTCTTT.

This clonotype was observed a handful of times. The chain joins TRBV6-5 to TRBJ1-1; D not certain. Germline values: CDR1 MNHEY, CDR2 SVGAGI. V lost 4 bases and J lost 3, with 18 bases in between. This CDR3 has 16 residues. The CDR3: CASSFSGLTLDTEAFF. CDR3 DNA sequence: TGTGCCAGCAGTTTTAGTGGGCTAACCCTGGACACTGAAGCTTTCTTT.

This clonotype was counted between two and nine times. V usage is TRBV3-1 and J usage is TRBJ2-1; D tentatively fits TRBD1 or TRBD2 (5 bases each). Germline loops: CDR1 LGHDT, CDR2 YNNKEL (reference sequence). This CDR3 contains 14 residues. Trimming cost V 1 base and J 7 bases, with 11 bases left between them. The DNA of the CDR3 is TGTGCCAGCAGCCAAGTGGGGACGGGGAATGAGCAGTTCTTC. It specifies CASSQVGTGNEQFF.

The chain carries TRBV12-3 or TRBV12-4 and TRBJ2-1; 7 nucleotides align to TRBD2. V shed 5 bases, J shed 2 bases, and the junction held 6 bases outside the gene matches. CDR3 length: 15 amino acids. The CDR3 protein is CASSPRGGPYNEQFF. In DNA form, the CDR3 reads TGTGCCAGCAGTCCCCGGGGAGGGCCCTACAATGAGCAGTTCTTC.

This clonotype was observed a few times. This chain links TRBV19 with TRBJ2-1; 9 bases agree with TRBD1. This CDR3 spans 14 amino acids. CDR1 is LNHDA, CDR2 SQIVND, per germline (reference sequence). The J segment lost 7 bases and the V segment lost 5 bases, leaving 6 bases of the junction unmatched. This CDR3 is CASSRGTGNNEQFF. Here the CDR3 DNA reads TGTGCCAGTAGTCGTGGGACAGGGAATAATGAGCAGTTCTTC. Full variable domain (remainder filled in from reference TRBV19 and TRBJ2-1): DGGITQSPKYLFRKEGQNVTLSCEQNLNHDAMYWYRQDPGQGLRLIYYSQIVNDFQKGDIAEGYSVSREKKESFPLTVTSAQKNPTAFYLCASSRGTGNNEQFFGPGTRLTVL.

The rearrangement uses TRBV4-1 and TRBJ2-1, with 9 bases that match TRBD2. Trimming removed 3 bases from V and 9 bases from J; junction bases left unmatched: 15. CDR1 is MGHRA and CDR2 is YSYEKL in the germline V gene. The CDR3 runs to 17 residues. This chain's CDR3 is CASSHRGAGGRLSEQFF. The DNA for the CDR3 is TGCGCCAGCAGCCACCGGGGAGCGGGAGGCCGTCTTTCTGAGCAGTTCTTC.

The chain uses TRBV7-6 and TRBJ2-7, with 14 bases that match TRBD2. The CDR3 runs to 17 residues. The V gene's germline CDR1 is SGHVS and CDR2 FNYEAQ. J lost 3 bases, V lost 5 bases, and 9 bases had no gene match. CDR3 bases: TGTGCCAGCAGCATGACTAGCGGGAGGGAGCATTTCTACGAGCAGTACTTC. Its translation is CASSMTSGREHFYEQYF.